This record concerns one TCR beta chain sequence. The data were taken from a study of patients and donors after allogeneic stem cell transplantation. TCRdb ran MiXCR on the RT-PCR reads and lists one entry per CDR3 protein. The table has some 200,000 distinct CDR3 sequences, around 41% seen once. Deletions cut 0 bases from V and 0 bases from J, with 12 bases between. Germline loops: CDR1 DFQATT, CDR2 SNEGSKA (reference sequence). The CDR3 is 15 residues long. This sequence was found in a human donor who was either an allogeneic HSCT recipient or a stem cell or donor lymphocyte infusion donor (not recorded which). It is not recorded whose cells these are; they may come from a transplant donor. V gene TRBV20-1 combines with J gene TRBJ2-7; TRBD1 is a possible D gene (6 bases). Source material: blood, either unsorted or a sorted T cell fraction (not recorded which). CDR3 coding DNA: TGCAGTGCTAGAGAGGCAGGGGTCTACTCCTACGAGCAGTACTTC. Protein sequence: CSAREAGVYSYEQYF.